These 3 T cell receptor beta chains share one sample of origin, sequenced in a study of blood T cell repertoires in COVID-19. The assay was immunoSEQ multiplex PCR, and TCRdb's table has in-frame clones only and misses some. This table holds 140,000 to 150,000 clones, roughly four fifths found once. The sequencing input was peripheral blood. The source of these receptors is a human donor with acute or convalescent COVID-19. The donor label of this sample is uncertain.

The rearrangement uses TRBV5-8 and TRBJ2-7, with TRBD2 as a possible D gene (5 bases). V was trimmed by 4 bases and J by 2 bases, leaving 16 bases between them. The CDR3 sequence is 15 residues long. Germline CDR1 is SGHTS and CDR2 is YDEGEE. CDR3 sequence reads: CASSLKTTAAYEQYF. The CDR3 DNA follows: TGTGCCAGCAGCCTAAAGACTACCGCTGCCTACGAGCAGTACTTC.

This clone appeared a single time. J is TRBJ1-3 and V is TRBV5-1, with unresolved D. The V gene's germline CDR1 is SGHRS and CDR2 YFSETQ. V gave up 0 bases and J gave up 0 bases, with 10 bases separating them. The CDR3 spans 16 residues. The CDR3 DNA reads as TGCGCCAGCAGCTTGGAAGCGGTACTCTCTGGAAACACCATATATTTT. The encoded protein is CASSLEAVLSGNTIYF.

This clone was seen just once. This rearrangement joins TRBV5-1 to TRBJ1-1; D perhaps matches TRBD1 (6 bases). Germline assignment: CDR1 SGHRS and CDR2 YFSETQ. The CDR3 is 18 residues long. The V end lost 2 bases, the J end lost 1 base, and 21 bases lay between the germline ends. The CDR3 coding sequence is TGCGCCAGCAGCTTTAATTCTTTCGGGGGGCGGACGAACACTGAAGCTTTCTTT. Its protein product is CASSFNSFGGRTNTEAFF. The full variable domain, its missing parts supplied by reference TRBV5-1 and TRBJ1-1, is KAGVTQTPRYLIKTRGQQVTLSCSPISGHRSVSWYQQTPGQGLQFLFEYFSETQRNKGNFPGRFSGRQFSNSRSEMNVSTLELGDSALYLCASSFNSFGGRTNTEAFFGQGTRLTVV.